This is a list of T cell receptor beta chains from one sample in a study of vaccination effects on CD4 cells after COVID-19. No antigen is known for these receptors. Profiling relied on immunoSEQ multiplex PCR, and the TCRdb table lists in-frame clones only, not all of them. The table includes 30,000 to 35,000 clones, about 72% detected once. The sequences come from CD4+ T cells from PBMCs cultured with a peptide pool, collected before COVID-19 vaccination. The source of these receptors is a human donor who had a prior SARS-CoV-2 infection. The CDR3 runs from the conserved cysteine through the conserved F or W. D genes are given only for firm matches.

D gene: .
J gene: TRBJ2-1
V gene: TRBV5-1
CDR3 protein: CASSLGAEGSIYNEQFF

D gene: TRBD2
J gene: TRBJ2-4
V gene: TRBV7-2
CDR3 protein: CASSARERGNIQYF

D gene: .
J gene: TRBJ1-3
V gene: TRBV6-1
CDR3 protein: CASSEVMNSGNTIYF

D gene: .
J gene: TRBJ1-4
V gene: TRBV27
CDR3 protein: CASSPGPRGEKLFF

D gene: .
J gene: TRBJ1-2
V gene: TRBV6-5
CDR3 protein: CASSYSKGDYGYTF

D gene: TRBD1
J gene: TRBJ1-1
V gene: TRBV10-3
CDR3 protein: CAAGTGSEAFF

D gene: .
J gene: TRBJ1-4
V gene: TRBV6-2/TRBV6-3
CDR3 protein: CASSHRDRGSDEKLFF

D gene: TRBD2
J gene: TRBJ2-2
V gene: TRBV5-4
CDR3 protein: CASSSTGGNTGELFF

D gene: TRBD2
J gene: TRBJ2-5
V gene: TRBV2
CDR3 protein: CASSGLAGGAETQYF

D gene: .
J gene: TRBJ2-5
V gene: TRBV5-1
CDR3 protein: CASSLALPGETQYF

D gene: .
J gene: TRBJ1-3
V gene: TRBV5-6
CDR3 protein: CASSLGARGNTIYF

D gene: .
J gene: TRBJ2-3
V gene: TRBV21-1
CDR3 protein: CASSLRYDPRGCKPDTQYF

D gene: .
J gene: TRBJ2-2
V gene: TRBV18
CDR3 protein: CASSFRQTTNTGELFF

D gene: TRBD2
J gene: TRBJ2-2
V gene: TRBV24-1
CDR3 protein: CATSDLAGTWPGELFF

D gene: TRBD2
J gene: TRBJ2-5
V gene: TRBV19
CDR3 protein: CASTPSGRESPRGTQYF

D gene: .
J gene: TRBJ2-1
V gene: TRBV7-2
CDR3 protein: CASSLVWGDEQFF

D gene: TRBD2
J gene: TRBJ2-2
V gene: TRBV28
CDR3 protein: CASSRGRASAGELFF

D gene: .
J gene: TRBJ1-5
V gene: TRBV27
CDR3 protein: CASSLEGTSNQPQHF

D gene: TRBD2
J gene: TRBJ2-7
V gene: TRBV5-1
CDR3 protein: CASSSEAGVSQYF

D gene: .
J gene: TRBJ1-2
V gene: TRBV28
CDR3 protein: CASSPQRGAGYTF